The 19 T cell receptor beta chains below were found in one sample sequenced in a study of beta chain features in type 1 diabetes. The investigators reverse transcribed all of the isolated RNA, so they sequenced expressed TCRB transcripts. The assay was immunoSEQ multiplex PCR, and TCRdb's table has in-frame clones only and misses some. The sample lists about 210,000 clones, 11% occurring once. The specimen was central memory CD4+ T cells from blood. All receptors come from a man aged 18-30 years in good health.

Regarding this clone: Being one base from a much bigger clone, this may be a read error. This sample includes further DNA sequences coding for the same CDR3. V is TRBV7-8 and J is TRBJ2-3, with D possibly matching TRBD2 (6 bases). This CDR3 comprises 15 residues. In germline, CDR1 is SGHVS, CDR2 FQNEAQ. Trimming pared 5 bases from V and 1 base from J, leaving 13 bases between. The DNA for the CDR3 is TGTGCCAGCAGCCCGCGGGGCGGGGGCACAGATACGCAGTATTTT. Translating it yields CASSPRGGGTDTQYF.

The rearrangement uses TRBV9 and TRBJ2-7; a weak D match, TRBD2 (5 bases). Trimming shortened V by 3 bases and J by 4 bases, and 23 bases separated the two germline ends. Germline V lookup: CDR1 SGDLS, CDR2 YYNGEE. The length of the CDR3 is 17 residues. The CDR3 sequence is CASSADAPRREGYEQYF. The DNA of the CDR3 is TGTGCCAGCAGCGCAGATGCTCCCCGCCGTGAGGGATACGAGCAGTACTTC.

In this sample, this clone turned up many times. This rearrangement joins TRBV28 to TRBJ2-1; 11 nucleotides line up with TRBD2. Unmatched junction bases numbered 8, after V lost 6 bases and J lost 4 bases. CDR1 MDHEN and CDR2 SYDVKM come from the germline V gene. The CDR3 has 16 amino acids. CDR3 loop: CASRPFGTSGYNEQFF. In DNA, the CDR3 is TGTGCCAGCAGACCCTTCGGGACTAGCGGATACAATGAGCAGTTCTTC.

This clone was picked up many times. The V call is TRBV7-2, the J call TRBJ2-7; D gene uncertain. The V and J ends lost 10 bases and 0 bases respectively, with 13 bases between them. Germline-derived CDR1 and CDR2 are SGHTA and FQGNSA. This CDR3 is 13 amino acids long. The CDR3 DNA sequence: TGTGCCACCACCCTTGGGGACTCCTACGAGCAGTACTTC. Amino acid sequence: CATTLGDSYEQYF.

This chain joins TRBV4-1 and TRBJ1-1, with 9 positions matching TRBD1. This CDR3 has 16 residues. Germline trimming cut 4 bases from V and 0 bases from J; bases unmatched to any gene: 6. Germline V gene sequence: CDR1 MGHRA, CDR2 YSYEKL. CDR3 region: CASSPLRTGVNTEAFF. CDR3 bases: TGCGCCAGCAGCCCCCTCAGGACAGGGGTGAACACTGAAGCTTTCTTT.

This clone came up many times. V gene TRBV27 combines with J gene TRBJ2-1, with D unclear. Trimming removed 2 bases at V and 0 bases at J, with 8 bases between. The CDR3 sequence is 15 residues long. Germline assignment: CDR1 MNHEY and CDR2 SMNVEV (reference sequence). CDR3 in DNA: TGTGCCAGCAGTTTAAGGCTTATCTCCTACAATGAGCAGTTCTTC. This sequence encodes CASSLRLISYNEQFF.

This clone was counted between two and nine times. Only one base separates this from a far larger clonotype, so it likely reflects a read error. The gene calls are TRBV29-1 and TRBJ1-1, with 9 bases that match TRBD1. The CDR3 consists of 13 residues. Germline CDR1 and CDR2: SQVTM and ANQGSEA. The DNA for the CDR3 is TGCATCGTCAAGGGACAGGGAAACACTGAAGCTTTCTTT. It translates to CIVKGQGNTEAFF.

This chain connects TRBV7-2 to TRBJ2-7; perhaps D is TRBD1 or TRBD2 (5 bases each). V lost 5 bases and J 2 bases, leaving 13 bases between the germline ends. The germline V gene has CDR1 SGHTA and CDR2 FQGNSA. This CDR3 region has 14 residues. The CDR3 DNA reads TGTGCCAGCAGCGTACCGGGACCGCCCTACGAGCAGTACTTC. Its translation: CASSVPGPPYEQYF.

Notes on this clone: Germline is not matched at one junction end, which may reflect a read error. The chain combines TRBV29-1 with TRBJ2-1; possibly TRBD2 for D (6 bases). Germline V CDR1 and CDR2: SQVTM, ANQGSEA. This CDR3 is built from 14 residues. The CDR3 coding sequence is TGCAGCATTGAAGGGTCTAGCGCCAACAATGAGCAGTTCTTC. Protein sequence: CSIEGSSANNEQFF.

This clone was observed a handful of times. This chain joins TRBV28 and TRBJ1-4, with 8 bases fitting TRBD1. The CDR3 is 17 residues long. Trimming removed 4 bases from V and 7 bases from J; junction bases left unmatched: 14. Germline CDR1 MDHEN, CDR2 SYDVKM. CDR3 sequence: CASSSPPGTGGGEKLFF. The CDR3 DNA follows: TGTGCCAGCAGTTCGCCCCCGGGTACAGGGGGTGGTGAAAAACTGTTTTTT.

V usage is TRBV30 and J usage is TRBJ1-1, with a weak D call TRBD1 (6 bases). CDR1 is GTSNPN, CDR2 SVGIG, per germline (reference sequence). The germline V and J ends were trimmed by 3 bases and 3 bases, with 11 bases remaining between them. This CDR3 has 13 residues. The CDR3 DNA reads TGTGCCTGGAGCGTCGACAGGCACACTGAAGCTTTCTTT. Its translation: CAWSVDRHTEAFF.

The chain recombines TRBV9 with TRBJ2-2, with TRBD2 matching over 8 bases. After removal of 0 bases from V and 7 bases from J, the junction contained 5 bases not matched to a gene. Germline CDR1 SGDLS, CDR2 YYNGEE. The CDR3 has 15 residues. The CDR3 loop is CASSVGLAGFGELFF. In DNA form, the CDR3 reads TGTGCCAGCAGCGTAGGGCTAGCGGGTTTCGGGGAGCTGTTTTTT. Complete variable domain (other parts from reference TRBV9 and TRBJ2-2): DSGVTQTPKHLITATGQRVTLRCSPRSGDLSVYWYQQSLDQGLQFLIQYYNGEERAKGNILERFSAQQFPDLHSELNLSSLELGDSALYFCASSVGLAGFGELFFGEGSRLTVL.

This clone was counted many times. CDR3 bases: TGTGCCAGCAGTCACGGAAACATTCAGTACTTC. It specifies CASSHGNIQYF. The chain combines TRBV6-6 with TRBJ2-4, with no clear D. Germline V CDR1 and CDR2: MNHNY, SVGAGI (reference sequence). The CDR3 totals 11 residues. V dropped 5 bases and J dropped 6 bases, with 5 bases sitting between them.

The chain joins TRBV29-1 to TRBJ1-1, with unresolved D. Germline lookup yields CDR1 SQVTM and CDR2 ANQGSEA. V lost 7 bases, J lost 10 bases, and 10 bases lay in between. This CDR3 is 9 amino acids long. The chain's CDR3 is CSGGPGAFF. The DNA of the CDR3 is TGCAGCGGCGGCCCCGGAGCTTTCTTT.

This clone was seen a handful of times. The chain links TRBV7-2 to TRBJ1-4; the D gene is possibly TRBD1 (5 bases). Germline loops: CDR1 SGHTA, CDR2 FQGNSA. The ends were cut back, 2 bases at V and 9 bases at J, with 13 bases in the middle. This CDR3 region has 14 residues. This CDR3 is CASSLRGVEQKLFF. In nucleotides, the CDR3 is TGTGCCAGCAGCTTAAGGGGAGTTGAGCAAAAACTGTTTTTT.

The sample holds a few counts of this clone. The identical CDR3 is also encoded by other nucleotide sequences in the sample. This chain uses TRBV7-2 with TRBJ2-5; D unclear. The CDR3 has 12 amino acids. Germline V gene lookup returns CDR1 SGHTA and CDR2 FQGNSA. Trimming removed 3 bases from V and 2 bases from J, with 4 bases in between. CDR3 amino acids: CASSLVQETQYF. DNA of the CDR3: TGTGCCAGCAGCTTGGTTCAAGAGACCCAGTACTTC.

This clone turned up a few times. The gene calls are TRBV5-4 and TRBJ2-3; D remains ambiguous. Germline V lookup: CDR1 SGHNT, CDR2 YYREEE (reference sequence). V was shortened by 1 base and J by 4 bases, with 10 bases between the two germline ends. The CDR3 has 14 amino acids. The CDR3 region has the DNA TGTGCCAGCAGCTTGAGGGAACGCTCAGATACGCAGTATTTT. Residues: CASSLRERSDTQYF. Full variable domain (rest looked up from reference TRBV5-4 and TRBJ2-3): ETGVTQSPTHLIKTRGQQVTLRCSSQSGHNTVSWYQQALGQGPQFIFQYYREEENGRGNFPPRFSGLQFPNYSSELNVNALELDDSALYLCASSLRERSDTQYFGPGTRLTVL.

J is TRBJ2-7 and V is TRBV2, with D unclear. The CDR3 covers 13 residues. V gave up 5 bases and J gave up 2 bases, with 10 bases separating them. The germline CDR1 and CDR2 sequences are SNHLY and FYNNEI. CDR3 in DNA: TGTGCCAGCAGTTTGAGGCAGGCCTACGAGCAGTACTTC. Protein product: CASSLRQAYEQYF.

This clone has more than one count but fewer than ten. The J gene is TRBJ2-7, the V gene TRBV16; 7 bases align to TRBD1. V lost 0 bases and J lost 2; bases outside the gene matches: 4. Germline CDR1 and CDR2: KGHSY and FQNENV. The CDR3 sequence is 15 residues long. The chain's CDR3 is CASSQSVDRTYEQYF. CDR3 bases: TGTGCCAGCAGCCAATCGGTGGACAGGACCTACGAGCAGTACTTC.